Below are 31 T cell receptor beta chains sequenced from a single sample in a study of blood T cell repertoires in COVID-19. Data came from immunoSEQ multiplex PCR; TCRdb stores just in-frame clones and leaves some out. The table lists about 250,000 clones, around 83% of them singletons. Sequenced: peripheral blood. All receptors come from a man in his forties with active or convalescent COVID-19.

This chain links TRBV27 with TRBJ2-2; TRBD2 matches at 15 bases. The CDR3 extends over 19 amino acids. Germline values: CDR1 MNHEY, CDR2 SMNVEV (reference sequence). The V and J ends lost 0 bases and 2 bases, in that order; junction bases with no gene match: 4. The CDR3 sequence: CASSLSGLAGGLNTGELFF. Written as DNA, the CDR3 is TGTGCCAGCAGTTTATCGGGACTAGCGGGAGGACTTAACACCGGGGAGCTGTTTTTT.

The chain has TRBV28 and TRBJ2-1, with 9 nucleotides matching TRBD2. V lost 2 bases to trimming and J lost 7 bases; unmatched junction nucleotides: 9. The CDR3 spans 16 residues. CDR1 is MDHEN, CDR2 SYDVKM, per germline. In DNA, the CDR3 is TGTGCCAGCAGTTTAAATCCCGGGACTAGCCATAATGAGCAGTTCTTC. As protein: CASSLNPGTSHNEQFF.

The chain recombines TRBV19 with TRBJ2-7; 10 bases fit TRBD1. CDR1 is LNHDA and CDR2 is SQIVND in the germline V gene (reference sequence). This CDR3 has 15 residues. Trimming took 5 bases from V and 4 from J; bases not matched to a gene: 8. CDR3 in amino acids: CASSPRGQGSYEQYF. The DNA of the CDR3 is TGTGCCAGTAGTCCCAGGGGACAGGGGTCTTACGAGCAGTACTTC.

V is TRBV2 and J is TRBJ1-3, with 9 bases aligning to TRBD1. Trimming took 5 bases from V and 3 from J; bases not matched to a gene: 5. Germline V gene sequence: CDR1 SNHLY, CDR2 FYNNEI. CDR3 size: 15 residues. The CDR3, as DNA: TGTGCCAGCAGTCCCGACAGGGGGAGTGGAAACACCATATATTTT. This translates into CASSPDRGSGNTIYF.

The rearrangement joins TRBV2 to TRBJ1-3; possibly TRBD1 for D (6 bases). Germline values: CDR1 SNHLY, CDR2 FYNNEI. This CDR3 is 16 amino acids long. V dropped 4 bases and J dropped 0 bases, with 13 bases sitting between them. Here the CDR3 reads CASSAALGASGNTIYF. In DNA form, the CDR3 reads TGTGCCAGCAGTGCGGCGTTGGGGGCCTCTGGAAACACCATATATTTT.

The chain has TRBV6-5 and TRBJ1-3, with unresolved D. V lost 5 bases, J lost 6 bases, and 8 bases lay in between. The CDR3 has 12 residues. The V gene's germline CDR1 is MNHEY and CDR2 SVGAGI. The CDR3 sequence is CASSHGENTIYF. The CDR3 bases are TGTGCCAGCAGTCACGGAGAAAACACCATATATTTT.

The chain employs TRBV27 and TRBJ2-1; weak D call: TRBD2 (6 bases). Germline V gene lookup returns CDR1 MNHEY and CDR2 SMNVEV (reference sequence). The V and J ends lost 5 bases and 4 bases respectively, with 15 bases between them. CDR3 length: 15 residues. The chain's CDR3 is CASSMDGSGYNEQFF. DNA of the CDR3: TGTGCCAGCAGTATGGACGGGAGTGGGTACAATGAGCAGTTCTTC.

This rearrangement joins TRBV24-1 to TRBJ1-5; 7 bases agree with TRBD1. The length of the CDR3 is 16 residues. V shed 3 bases and J 5 bases; nucleotides not matched to a gene: 9. Per the germline V gene, CDR1 is KGHDR and CDR2 is SFDVKD. Written as DNA, the CDR3 is TGTGCCACCAGTGATGCCTCCCAGGGGGGACATCAGCCCCAGCATTTT. This sequence encodes CATSDASQGGHQPQHF.

This chain connects TRBV11-3 to TRBJ1-1; 8 bases agree with TRBD1. This CDR3 contains 15 residues. Germline lookup yields CDR1 SGHNT and CDR2 YENEEA. The J segment lost 2 bases and the V segment lost 5 bases, leaving 7 bases of the junction unmatched. The CDR3 loop is CASSTGDRRNTEAFF. The CDR3 DNA reads TGTGCCAGCAGCACCGGGGACAGGAGAAACACTGAAGCTTTCTTT.

The V gene is TRBV12-3 or TRBV12-4, the J gene TRBJ1-1; tentatively, D is TRBD1 (5 bases). This CDR3 is built from 11 residues. The ends were cut back, 11 bases at V and 10 bases at J, with 17 bases in the middle. The CDR3 loop reads CASRDYSGAFF. In DNA, the CDR3 is TGTGCCTCGAGGGACTATAGCGGAGCTTTCTTT.

The chain couples TRBV7-9 to TRBJ1-5, with D maybe TRBD1 (6 bases). Trimming pared 4 bases from V and 6 bases from J, leaving 10 bases between. The length of the CDR3 is 13 residues. Germline V gene lookup returns CDR1 SEHNR and CDR2 FQNEAQ (reference sequence). CDR3 in amino acids: CASSYQQGQPQHF. The CDR3 coding sequence is TGTGCCAGCAGCTACCAACAGGGTCAGCCCCAGCATTTT.

The rearrangement joins TRBV6-1 to TRBJ2-1; 7 bases line up with TRBD2. The V segment lost 2 bases and the J segment 13 bases; nucleotides outside the gene matches: 11. This CDR3 is built from 14 residues. Germline-derived CDR1 and CDR2 are MNHNS and SASEGT. The CDR3 is CASSEQSATGGQFF. CDR3 bases: TGTGCCAGCAGTGAACAGAGTGCGACGGGAGGACAGTTCTTC.

The J gene is TRBJ1-3, the V gene TRBV2; 8 nucleotides align to TRBD1. There are 13 residues in the CDR3. The V segment lost 8 bases and the J segment 4 bases; nucleotides outside the gene matches: 4. Germline V gene lookup returns CDR1 SNHLY and CDR2 FYNNEI. The CDR3 here is CASQDREGNTIYF. Written as DNA, the CDR3 is TGTGCCAGCCAGGACAGGGAAGGAAACACCATATATTTT.

This chain links TRBV30 with TRBJ1-1; D unresolved. The ends were cut back, 5 bases at V and 1 base at J, with 8 bases in the middle. Germline V CDR1 and CDR2: GTSNPN, SVGIG (reference sequence). CDR3 length: 12 residues. The chain's CDR3 is CAWGSGNTEAFF. DNA of the CDR3: TGTGCCTGGGGTTCAGGGAACACTGAAGCTTTCTTT.

The chain uses TRBV2 and TRBJ2-7, with D perhaps matching TRBD1 (6 bases). Germline V gene lookup returns CDR1 SNHLY and CDR2 FYNNEI. The V and J ends lost 8 bases and 8 bases respectively, with 19 bases between them. There are 13 residues in the CDR3. CDR3 in DNA: TGTGCCAGCTCAATTCCCAGGGGAGAGAAGCAGTACTTC. The encoded protein is CASSIPRGEKQYF.

The V gene is TRBV18, the J gene TRBJ2-2, with 10 nucleotides matching TRBD2. Germline CDR1 is KGHSH and CDR2 is LQKENI. V was clipped by 3 bases and J by 2 bases; unmatched bases: 9. The CDR3 extends over 18 amino acids. The CDR3 DNA sequence: TGTGCCAGCTCACCTTCCCTGAGCGGGGGGGCCAACACCGGGGAGCTGTTTTTT. Translated: CASSPSLSGGANTGELFF. Full variable domain (remainder filled in from reference TRBV18 and TRBJ2-2): NAGVMQNPRHLVRRRGQEARLRCSPMKGHSHVYWYRQLPEEGLKFMVYLQKENIIDESGMPKERFSAEFPKEGPSILRIQQVVRGDSAAYFCASSPSLSGGANTGELFFGEGSRLTVL.

The genes are TRBV6-2 or TRBV6-3 and TRBJ2-3; tentatively, D is TRBD1 (6 bases). V was clipped by 0 bases and J by 9 bases, with 10 bases between them. CDR3 length: 13 amino acids. CDR1 MNHEY and CDR2 SVGEGT come from the germline V gene. The CDR3, as DNA: TGTGCCAGCAGTTACTCCTGGGACAACACGCAGTATTTT. Translated: CASSYSWDNTQYF.

The rearrangement uses TRBV28 and TRBJ1-4; TRBD1 matches 7 bases. The CDR3 has 17 residues. Germline loops: CDR1 MDHEN, CDR2 SYDVKM. After removal of 6 bases from V and 6 bases from J, the junction contained 16 bases not matched to a gene. The CDR3 sequence is CASRPGEPGQKYEKLFF. In DNA form, the CDR3 reads TGTGCCAGCAGACCTGGGGAACCGGGACAGAAGTATGAAAAACTGTTTTTT.

The rearrangement uses TRBV24-1 and TRBJ2-5; the match to TRBD2 covers 7 bases. The CDR3 runs to 16 residues. Germline V gene data show CDR1 as KGHDR and CDR2 as SFDVKD. Germline trimming cut 3 bases from V and 3 bases from J; bases unmatched to any gene: 9. The CDR3 spells CATSDAVGGIKETQYF. In nucleotides, the CDR3 is TGTGCCACCAGTGATGCGGTGGGAGGGATTAAAGAGACCCAGTACTTC.

This chain joins TRBV11-3 and TRBJ2-5; 7 bases align to TRBD1. Trimming removed 5 bases from V and 5 bases from J; junction bases left unmatched: 5. Germline CDR1 SGHNT, CDR2 YENEEA. The CDR3 is 13 residues long. DNA of the CDR3: TGTGCCAGCAGCGTTCCGGGACAGGAGACCCAGTACTTC. This translates into CASSVPGQETQYF.

V usage is TRBV10-3 and J usage is TRBJ1-5; no definite D call. The CDR3 runs to 16 residues. The V gene lost 0 bases and the J gene lost 0 bases, with 9 bases spanning the gap. The germline gives CDR1 ENHRY, CDR2 SYGVKD. CDR3 nucleotide sequence: TGTGCCATCAGTGAGTCTACCACTTATAGCAATCAGCCCCAGCATTTT. This codes for CAISESTTYSNQPQHF.

This clone was detected a few times. The chain uses TRBV27 and TRBJ1-5, with 8 bases that match TRBD1. The germline gives CDR1 MNHEY, CDR2 SMNVEV (reference sequence). The CDR3 consists of 15 residues. V was clipped by 6 bases and J by 3 bases; unmatched bases: 7. In nucleotides, the CDR3 is TGTGCCAGCAGATCGGGACAGGAGATCAATCAGCCCCAGCATTTT. It specifies CASRSGQEINQPQHF.

The rearrangement uses TRBV4-1 and TRBJ2-1; 7 bases are a match to TRBD2. The CDR3 is 13 residues long. Germline V lookup: CDR1 MGHRA, CDR2 YSYEKL. With V trimmed by 4 bases and J by 15 bases, 12 bases remained unmatched. In DNA, the CDR3 is TGCGCCAGCAGCCCAGGGAGGGAGCCGGGCCCGTTCTTC. Protein product: CASSPGREPGPFF.

V and J are TRBV6-2 or TRBV6-3 and TRBJ2-2, with D unresolved. CDR1 is MNHEY and CDR2 is SVGEGT in the germline V gene. Trimming stripped 3 bases from V and 4 bases from J, with 12 bases between. The CDR3 is 15 residues long. The CDR3 protein is CASSYQVPGTGELFF. CDR3 in DNA: TGTGCCAGCAGTTATCAGGTCCCCGGCACCGGGGAGCTGTTTTTT.

This sequence joins TRBV4-2 and TRBJ2-7; 8 positions match TRBD1. Germline V lookup: CDR1 LGHNA, CDR2 YNFKEQ. There are 15 residues in the CDR3. V gave up 0 bases and J gave up 7 bases; unmatched junction bases: 8. Here the CDR3 reads CASSQDLQGAYEQYF. In nucleotides, the CDR3 is TGTGCCAGCAGCCAAGATCTGCAGGGGGCTTATGAGCAGTACTTC.

The chain has TRBV7-9 and TRBJ1-1; 9 bases map to TRBD1. Germline-derived CDR1 and CDR2 are SEHNR and FQNEAQ (reference sequence). V lost 5 bases, J lost 7 bases, and 8 bases stayed unmatched. This CDR3 spans 14 amino acids. CDR3 nucleotides: TGTGCCAGCAGCCGTGCCCAGACAGGGGGTGAAGCTTTCTTT. Protein: CASSRAQTGGEAFF.

This clone came up once. The chain is built from TRBV12-3 or TRBV12-4 and TRBJ1-1; no firm D call. There are 13 residues in the CDR3. Deletions cut 6 bases from V and 1 base from J, with 9 bases between. The CDR3 DNA follows: TGTGCCAGCAGAATCGGTGGGAACACTGAAGCTTTCTTT. Translating gives CASRIGGNTEAFF.

This clone was counted a single time. This chain joins TRBV4-3 and TRBJ2-5; maybe TRBD1 (5 bases). Germline CDR1 is LGHNA and CDR2 is YSLEER. This CDR3 is 17 amino acids long. The V end lost 0 bases, the J end lost 0 bases, and 14 bases lay between the germline ends. The CDR3 DNA is TGCGCCAGCAGCCAAGATTACCGACAGACGTACCAAGAGACCCAGTACTTC. It is translated as CASSQDYRQTYQETQYF.

The chain couples TRBV27 to TRBJ1-5; possible D gene TRBD1, 5 bases. The CDR3 has 13 amino acids. Per the germline V gene, CDR1 is MNHEY and CDR2 is SMNVEV (reference sequence). Trimming pared 2 bases from V and 12 bases from J, leaving 14 bases between. CDR3 DNA: TGTGCCAGCAGTTTAAGACTAGAGGGGTACCAGCATTTT. This sequence encodes CASSLRLEGYQHF.

The chain employs TRBV19 and TRBJ1-1; 8 bases fit TRBD1. This CDR3 spans 15 amino acids. Germline lookup yields CDR1 LNHDA and CDR2 SQIVND (reference sequence). V dropped 1 base and J dropped 6; count of bases not matched to a gene: 7. As DNA, the CDR3 is TGTGCCAGTAGTATAGCCTCAGGACAGGGAGCTGAAGCTTTCTTT. Residues: CASSIASGQGAEAFF.

The chain links TRBV12-5 to TRBJ1-3; maybe TRBD1 (5 bases). This CDR3 spans 14 amino acids. The V gene's germline CDR1 is LGHNT and CDR2 FRNRAP. Trimming cost V 6 bases and J 0 bases, with 9 bases left between them. The CDR3 region has the DNA TGTGCTAGTGGACGCGACAGCTCTGGAAACACCATATATTTT. Protein sequence: CASGRDSSGNTIYF.